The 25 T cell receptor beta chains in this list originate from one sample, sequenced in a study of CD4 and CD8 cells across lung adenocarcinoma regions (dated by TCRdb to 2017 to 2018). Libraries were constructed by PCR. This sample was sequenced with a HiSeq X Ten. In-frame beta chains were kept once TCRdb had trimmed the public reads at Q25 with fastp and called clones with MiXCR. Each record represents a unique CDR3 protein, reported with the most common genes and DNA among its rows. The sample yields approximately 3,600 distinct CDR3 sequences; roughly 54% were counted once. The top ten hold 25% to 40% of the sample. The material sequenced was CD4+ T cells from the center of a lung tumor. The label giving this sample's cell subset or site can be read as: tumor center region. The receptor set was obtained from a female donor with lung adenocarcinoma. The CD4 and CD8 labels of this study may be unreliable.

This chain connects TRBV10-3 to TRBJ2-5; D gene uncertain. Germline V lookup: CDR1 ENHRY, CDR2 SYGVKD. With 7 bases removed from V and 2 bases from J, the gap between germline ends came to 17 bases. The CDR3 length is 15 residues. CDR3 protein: CAITIRMEPQETQYF. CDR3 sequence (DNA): TGTGCCATCACAATTAGGATGGAACCGCAAGAGACCCAGTACTTC.

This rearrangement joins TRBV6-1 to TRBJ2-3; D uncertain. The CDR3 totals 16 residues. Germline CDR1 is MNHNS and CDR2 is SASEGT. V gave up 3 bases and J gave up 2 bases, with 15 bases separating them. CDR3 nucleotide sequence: TGTGCCAGCAGTGAGGCCGTCTTTTCGCACACAGATACGCAGTATTTT. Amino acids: CASSEAVFSHTDTQYF.

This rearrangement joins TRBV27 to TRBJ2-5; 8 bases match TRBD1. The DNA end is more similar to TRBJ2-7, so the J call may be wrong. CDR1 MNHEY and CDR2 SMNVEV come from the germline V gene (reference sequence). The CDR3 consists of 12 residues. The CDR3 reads CASSGQGSEQYF. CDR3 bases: TGTGCCAGCAGCGGACAGGGCAGCGAGCAGTACTTC.

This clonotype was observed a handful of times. CDR3 nucleotide sequence: TGTGCCAGCAGTTACTCTTGGCGAGGATTTAATTCACCCCTCCACTTT. Residues: CASSYSWRGFNSPLHF. V and J are TRBV6-5 and TRBJ1-6; D is uncertain. CDR1 and CDR2 from the germline V gene are MNHEY and SVGAGI. Trimming left V 0 bases short and J 6 bases short, with 12 bases between. The CDR3 consists of 16 residues.

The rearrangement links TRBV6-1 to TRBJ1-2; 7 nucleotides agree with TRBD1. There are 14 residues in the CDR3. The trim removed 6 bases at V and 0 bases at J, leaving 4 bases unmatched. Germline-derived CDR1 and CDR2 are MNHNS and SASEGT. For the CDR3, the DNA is TGTGCCAGCAGGGACAGGACCACTAACTATGGCTACACCTTC. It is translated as CASRDRTTNYGYTF.

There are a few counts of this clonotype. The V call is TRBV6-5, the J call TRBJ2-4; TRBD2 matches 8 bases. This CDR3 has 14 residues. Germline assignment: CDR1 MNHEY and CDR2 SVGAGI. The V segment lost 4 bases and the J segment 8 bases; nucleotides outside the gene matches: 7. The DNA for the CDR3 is TGTGCCAGCAGTTTAACTAGCGGTGGGGACATTCAGTACTTC. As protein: CASSLTSGGDIQYF.

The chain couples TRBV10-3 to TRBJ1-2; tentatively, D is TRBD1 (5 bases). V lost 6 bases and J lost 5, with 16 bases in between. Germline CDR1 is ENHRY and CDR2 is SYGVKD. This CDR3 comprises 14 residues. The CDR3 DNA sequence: TGTGCCATCAGCTGGCGTAACGAGGGGTATGGCTACACCTTC. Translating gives CAISWRNEGYGYTF.

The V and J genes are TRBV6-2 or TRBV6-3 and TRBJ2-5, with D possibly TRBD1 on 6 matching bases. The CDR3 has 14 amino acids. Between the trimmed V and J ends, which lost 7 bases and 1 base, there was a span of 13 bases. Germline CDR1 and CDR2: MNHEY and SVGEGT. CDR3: CASTWTAFQETQYF. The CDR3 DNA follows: TGTGCCAGCACTTGGACAGCATTCCAAGAGACCCAGTACTTC.

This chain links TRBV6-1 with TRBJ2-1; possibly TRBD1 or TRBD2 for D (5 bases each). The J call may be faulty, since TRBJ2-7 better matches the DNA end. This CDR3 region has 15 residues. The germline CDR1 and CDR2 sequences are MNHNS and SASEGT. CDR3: CASSGSWDPLYEQYV. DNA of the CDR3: TGTGCCAGCAGTGGCTCTTGGGACCCCCTTTACGAGCAGTACGTC.

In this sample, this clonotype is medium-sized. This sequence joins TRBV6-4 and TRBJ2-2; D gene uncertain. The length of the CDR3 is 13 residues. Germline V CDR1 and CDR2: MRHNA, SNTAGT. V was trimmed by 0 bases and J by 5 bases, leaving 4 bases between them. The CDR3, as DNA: TGTGCCAGCAGTGACTCGTCGACCGGGGAGCTGTTTTTT. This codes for CASSDSSTGELFF.

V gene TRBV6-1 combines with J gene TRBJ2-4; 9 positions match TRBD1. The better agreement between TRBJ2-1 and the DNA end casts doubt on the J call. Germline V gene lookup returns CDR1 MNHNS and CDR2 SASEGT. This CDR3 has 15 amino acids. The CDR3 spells CAGSDRGSGYNEQFF. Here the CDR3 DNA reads TGTGCCGGCTCGGACAGGGGTTCGGGTTACAATGAGCAGTTCTTC.

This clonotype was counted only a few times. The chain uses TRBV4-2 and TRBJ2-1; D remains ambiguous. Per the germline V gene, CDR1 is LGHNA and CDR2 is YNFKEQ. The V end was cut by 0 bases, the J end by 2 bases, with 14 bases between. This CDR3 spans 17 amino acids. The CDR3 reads CASSQDGSTLPYNEQFF. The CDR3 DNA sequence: TGTGCCAGCAGCCAAGATGGCAGCACCCTACCCTACAATGAGCAGTTCTTC.

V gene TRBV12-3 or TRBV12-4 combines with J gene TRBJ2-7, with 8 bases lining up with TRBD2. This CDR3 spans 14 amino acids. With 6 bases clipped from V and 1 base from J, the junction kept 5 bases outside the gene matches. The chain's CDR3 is CASRGSGESYEQYF. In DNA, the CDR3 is TGTGCCAGCAGGGGTAGCGGGGAATCCTACGAGCAGTACTTC.

Here the CDR3 reads CASSSPTGDHEQYF. Here the CDR3 DNA reads TGTGCCAGCAGTTCACCCACAGGGGACCACGAGCAGTACTTC. This rearrangement joins TRBV28 to TRBJ2-7, with TRBD1 identical over 7 bases. The CDR3 runs to 14 residues. V lost 4 bases and J lost 5; bases outside the gene matches: 8. Looked up from germline, CDR1 is MDHEN and CDR2 is SYDVKM.

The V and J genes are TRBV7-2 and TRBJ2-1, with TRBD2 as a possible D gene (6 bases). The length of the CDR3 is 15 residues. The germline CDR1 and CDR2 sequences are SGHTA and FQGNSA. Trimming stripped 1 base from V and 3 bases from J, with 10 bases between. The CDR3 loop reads CASSLDNGGYNEQFF. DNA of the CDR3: TGTGCCAGCAGCTTAGACAACGGGGGCTACAATGAGCAGTTCTTC. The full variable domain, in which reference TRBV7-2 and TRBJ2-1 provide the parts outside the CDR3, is GAGVSQSPSNKVTEKGKDVELRCDPISGHTALYWYRQSLGQGLEFLIYFQGNSAPDKSGLPSDRFSAERTGGSVSTLTIQRTQQEDSAVYLCASSLDNGGYNEQFFGPGTRLTVL.

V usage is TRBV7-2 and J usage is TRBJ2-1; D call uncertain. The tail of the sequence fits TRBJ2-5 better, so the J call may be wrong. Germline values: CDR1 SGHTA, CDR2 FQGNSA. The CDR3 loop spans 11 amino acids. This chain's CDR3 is CASSSRETQYF. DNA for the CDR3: TGTGCCAGCAGCTCGAGAGAGACCCAGTACTTC.

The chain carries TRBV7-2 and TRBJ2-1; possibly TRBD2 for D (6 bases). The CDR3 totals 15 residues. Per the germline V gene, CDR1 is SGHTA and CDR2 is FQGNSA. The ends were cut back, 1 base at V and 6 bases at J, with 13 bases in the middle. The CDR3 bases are TGTGCCAGCAGCTTAGTAGGTGGGGGAGGCAATGAGCAGTTCTTC. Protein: CASSLVGGGGNEQFF.

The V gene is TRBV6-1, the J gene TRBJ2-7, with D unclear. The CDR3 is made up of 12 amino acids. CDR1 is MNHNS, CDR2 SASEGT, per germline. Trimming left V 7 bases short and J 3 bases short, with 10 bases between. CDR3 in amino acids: CASTLDLYEQYF. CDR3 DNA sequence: TGTGCCAGCACTCTAGACCTCTACGAGCAGTACTTC.

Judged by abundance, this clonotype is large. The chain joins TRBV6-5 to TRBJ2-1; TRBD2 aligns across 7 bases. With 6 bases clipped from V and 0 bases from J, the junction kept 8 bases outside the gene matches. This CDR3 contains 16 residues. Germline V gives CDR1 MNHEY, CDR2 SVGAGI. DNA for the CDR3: TGTGCCAGCAGGCCTACTAGCGATAGCTCCTACAATGAGCAGTTCTTC. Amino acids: CASRPTSDSSYNEQFF.

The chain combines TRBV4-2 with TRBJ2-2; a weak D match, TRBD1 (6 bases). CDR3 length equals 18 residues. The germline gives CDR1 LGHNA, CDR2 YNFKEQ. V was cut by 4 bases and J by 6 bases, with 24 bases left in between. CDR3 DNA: TGTGCCAGCAGCCGAGAGCGACAGGACGTCGATTTGTCCGGGGAGCTGTTTTTT. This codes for CASSRERQDVDLSGELFF.

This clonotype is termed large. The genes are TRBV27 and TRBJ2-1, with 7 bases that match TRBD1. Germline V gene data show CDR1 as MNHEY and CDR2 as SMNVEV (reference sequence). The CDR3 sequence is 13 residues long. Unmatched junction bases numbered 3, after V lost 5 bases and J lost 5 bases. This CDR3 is CASSPGTDNEQFF. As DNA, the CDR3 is TGTGCCAGCAGTCCCGGGACAGACAATGAGCAGTTCTTC.

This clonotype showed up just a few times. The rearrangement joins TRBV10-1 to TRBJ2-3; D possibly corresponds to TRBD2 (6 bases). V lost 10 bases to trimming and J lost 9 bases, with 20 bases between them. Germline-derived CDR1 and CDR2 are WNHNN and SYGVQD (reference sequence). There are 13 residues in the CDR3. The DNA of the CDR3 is TGCGCCACCGGACTGGGAGGTAAAGACACGCAGTATTTT. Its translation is CATGLGGKDTQYF.

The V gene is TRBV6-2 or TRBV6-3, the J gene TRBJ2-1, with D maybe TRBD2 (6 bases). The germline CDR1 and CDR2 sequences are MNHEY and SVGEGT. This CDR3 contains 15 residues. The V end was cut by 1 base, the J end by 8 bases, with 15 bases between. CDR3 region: CASSYWGTSYDEQFF. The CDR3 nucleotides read TGTGCCAGCAGTTACTGGGGAACTAGCTATGATGAGCAGTTCTTC.

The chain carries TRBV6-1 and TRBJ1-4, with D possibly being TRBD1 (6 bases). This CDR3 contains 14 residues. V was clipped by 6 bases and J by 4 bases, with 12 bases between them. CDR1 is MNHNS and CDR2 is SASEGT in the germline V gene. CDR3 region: CASRQGRSNEKLFF. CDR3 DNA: TGTGCCAGCAGACAGGGAAGGAGTAATGAAAAACTGTTTTTT.

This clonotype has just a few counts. CDR3 in amino acids: CASSIQGSGANVLTF. Written as DNA, the CDR3 is TGTGCCAGCAGCATACAGGGTTCTGGGGCCAACGTCCTGACTTTC. The chain couples TRBV6-1 to TRBJ2-6; a weak D match, TRBD1 (6 bases). The CDR3 spans 15 residues. The V end was cut by 6 bases, the J end by 1 base, with 10 bases between. In germline, CDR1 is MNHNS, CDR2 SASEGT.